One sample yielded the 31 T cell receptor beta chains listed below, sequenced in a study of blood T cells in healthy people across ages. With a J-beta primer mix and a sample-barcoded 5' primer, a second PCR ran about 6 to 11 cycles. TCRdb used MiXCR to reprocess the 5' RACE reads, holding one entry per CDR3 protein. The table lists 700,000 or so distinct CDR3 sequences, about 24% of them singletons. Specimen: blood. These receptors all stem from a man aged 65 to 85 in good health.

This chain uses TRBV7-6 with TRBJ2-3, with D tentatively TRBD2 (5 bases). This CDR3 is 17 amino acids long. Germline values: CDR1 SGHVS, CDR2 FNYEAQ. Trimming removed 2 bases at V and 0 bases at J, with 15 bases between. The chain's CDR3 is CASSLTPSGSSTDTQYF. The CDR3 DNA follows: TGTGCCAGCAGCTTAACCCCCTCGGGGTCAAGCACAGATACGCAGTATTTT.

This clonotype turned up a few times. The CDR3 coding sequence is TGCGCCAGCAGCTTAGGAGCGGCCAGCTCCTACAATGAGCAGTTCTTC. Protein sequence: CASSLGAASSYNEQFF. The V gene is TRBV5-1, the J gene TRBJ2-1, with a tentative D call TRBD2 (5 bases). The V gene's germline CDR1 is SGHRS and CDR2 YFSETQ. V lost 2 bases to trimming and J lost 0 bases, with 12 bases between them. The CDR3 is 16 amino acids.

The rearrangement links TRBV4-3 to TRBJ2-7; 12 bases fit TRBD2. V shed 0 bases and J 2 bases; nucleotides not matched to a gene: 8. CDR1 is LGHNA and CDR2 is YSLEER in the germline V gene. The CDR3 runs 18 residues. In nucleotides, the CDR3 is TGCGCCAGCAGCCAAGAATGGCGTAGACTAGCGGGGGCCTACGAGCAGTACTTC. The encoded protein is CASSQEWRRLAGAYEQYF.

V usage is TRBV7-2 and J usage is TRBJ2-4; weak D call: TRBD2 (5 bases). This CDR3 region has 16 residues. The germline V gene has CDR1 SGHTA and CDR2 FQGNSA. With 1 base removed from V and 5 bases from J, the gap between germline ends came to 15 bases. Here the CDR3 DNA reads TGTGCCAGCAGCTTAGGAGGGTCAGGTTTCCAAAACATTCAGTACTTC. This encodes CASSLGGSGFQNIQYF.

This clonotype was detected a few times. The gene calls are TRBV29-1 and TRBJ2-4; D uncertain. Trimming stripped 7 bases from V and 0 bases from J, with 16 bases between. CDR3 length equals 15 residues. Germline CDR1 SQVTM, CDR2 ANQGSEA. CDR3 loop: CSEGTRTLAKNIQYF. For the CDR3, the DNA is TGCAGCGAAGGAACACGAACCCTAGCCAAAAACATTCAGTACTTC.

In its sample, this clonotype was seen a few times. This chain links TRBV4-3 with TRBJ2-5; no clear D. The better agreement between TRBJ2-1 and the DNA end casts doubt on the J call. This CDR3 spans 12 amino acids. Germline V gene lookup returns CDR1 LGHNA and CDR2 YSLEER. The CDR3 spells CASSQIGNEQFF. DNA for the CDR3: TGCGCCAGCAGCCAAATTGGGAATGAGCAGTTCTTC.

The genes are TRBV29-1 and TRBJ2-7, with TRBD2 identical over 7 bases. CDR3 length: 12 residues. The J segment lost 3 bases and the V segment lost 4 bases, leaving 3 bases of the junction unmatched. Germline V lookup: CDR1 SQVTM, CDR2 ANQGSEA. Here the CDR3 reads CSVGSGGYEQYF. For the CDR3, the DNA is TGCAGCGTTGGGTCGGGGGGCTACGAGCAGTACTTC.

V and J are TRBV6-6 and TRBJ2-3; D gene uncertain. CDR1 and CDR2 (germline): MNHNY, SVGAGI (reference sequence). The CDR3 is 14 residues long. V lost 0 bases, J lost 4 bases, and 8 bases lay in between. The CDR3 DNA is TGTGCCAGCAGTTACTCGAAGTCGTCAGATACGCAGTATTTT. Its translation is CASSYSKSSDTQYF.

This clonotype has a count of ten or more. The genes are TRBV12-3 or TRBV12-4 and TRBJ2-2; D is perhaps TRBD2 (5 bases). V was trimmed by 6 bases and J by 2 bases, leaving 13 bases between them. There are 15 residues in the CDR3. The chain's CDR3 is CASSQTTTNTGELFF. The CDR3 nucleotides are TGTGCCAGCAGCCAAACGACTACCAACACCGGGGAGCTGTTTTTT.

This clonotype has a handful of counts. The gene calls are TRBV2 and TRBJ2-1; no clear D gene. Germline CDR1 SNHLY, CDR2 FYNNEI. V was trimmed by 3 bases and J by 0 bases, leaving 6 bases between them. CDR3 length: 14 amino acids. CDR3 in amino acids: CASSDETSYNEQFF. The CDR3 DNA follows: TGTGCCAGCAGTGACGAGACCTCCTACAATGAGCAGTTCTTC.

J is TRBJ1-1 and V is TRBV5-5, with a weak D call TRBD1 (6 bases). Between the trimmed V and J ends, which lost 3 bases and 5 bases, there was a span of 17 bases. Germline loops: CDR1 SGHKS, CDR2 YYEKEE (reference sequence). The CDR3 loop spans 15 amino acids. CDR3 sequence (DNA): TGTGCCAGCAGCTCCGCCGGGGCAGGGGCAACTGAAGCTTTCTTT. Amino acids: CASSSAGAGATEAFF. The whole variable domain, filled in from reference TRBV5-5 and TRBJ1-1, reads DAGVTQSPTHLIKTRGQQVTLRCSPISGHKSVSWYQQVLGQGPQFIFQYYEKEERGRGNFPDRFSARQFPNYSSELNVNALLLGDSALYLCASSSAGAGATEAFFGQGTRLTVV.

The chain couples TRBV6-1 to TRBJ2-1; 11 bases align to TRBD2. This CDR3 contains 16 residues. Germline CDR1 reads MNHNS; CDR2 reads SASEGT. V shed 8 bases and J 2 bases; nucleotides not matched to a gene: 8. Written as DNA, the CDR3 is TGTGCCAGCTGTAGCGGGAGGGCCGTGGCCTACAATGAGCAGTTCTTC. It is translated as CASCSGRAVAYNEQFF.

With respect to this clonotype: Without the conserved terminal phenylalanine or tryptophan, this CDR3 likely stems from a read error. The genes are TRBV12-3 or TRBV12-4 and TRBJ2-5; tentatively, D is TRBD1 (6 bases). The CDR3 is 14 amino acids. V shed 6 bases and J shed 4 bases, with 15 bases lying between them. CDR3 bases: TGTGCCAGCAGACCAACAGGGTTCGCAGAGACCCAGTACTCC. As protein: CASRPTGFAETQYS.

This clonotype came up a few times. The V and J genes are TRBV7-8 and TRBJ1-1, with 9 bases lining up with TRBD1. Germline V gives CDR1 SGHVS, CDR2 FQNEAQ. The V segment lost 1 base and the J segment 0 bases; nucleotides outside the gene matches: 3. The CDR3 consists of 16 residues. CDR3 sequence reads: CASSLVGQGMNTEAFF. CDR3 bases: TGTGCCAGCAGCTTAGTTGGACAGGGGATGAACACTGAAGCTTTCTTT.

A few counts support this clonotype. The rearrangement links TRBV7-9 to TRBJ2-1, with TRBD2 identical over 7 bases. CDR1 and CDR2 from the germline V gene are SEHNR and FQNEAQ (reference sequence). This CDR3 contains 15 residues. The trim removed 3 bases at V and 10 bases at J, leaving 12 bases unmatched. The CDR3 spells CASSFRTSAPGEQFF. CDR3 coding DNA: TGTGCCAGCAGCTTCCGGACTAGTGCGCCTGGGGAGCAGTTCTTC.

This chain joins TRBV6-6 and TRBJ1-5, with a weak D call TRBD1 (5 bases). Trimming cost V 7 bases and J 3 bases, with 13 bases left between them. The germline CDR1 and CDR2 sequences are MNHNY and SVGAGI (reference sequence). This CDR3 contains 14 residues. CDR3 nucleotide sequence: TGTGCCAGCACCCAACAGGTTAACAATCAGCCCCAGCATTTT. Amino acids: CASTQQVNNQPQHF.

Remarks on this clonotype: A much more abundant neighbour one base away suggests this may be a read error. This chain links TRBV7-2 with TRBJ2-4, with D possibly being TRBD1 or TRBD2 (6 bases each). The V end was cut by 5 bases, the J end by 6 bases, with 20 bases between. Germline CDR1 is SGHTA and CDR2 is FQGNSA. The CDR3 has 16 amino acids. The CDR3 nucleotides read TGTGCCAGCAGCCTCCTTATGACGGGGGCTGGAAACATTCAGTACTTC. Translating gives CASSLLMTGAGNIQYF.

The chain has TRBV28 and TRBJ1-2, with D unclear. There are 15 residues in the CDR3. With 3 bases removed from V and 2 bases from J, the gap between germline ends came to 13 bases. Germline CDR1 reads MDHEN; CDR2 reads SYDVKM. This chain's CDR3 is CASSFGLLRNYGYTF. CDR3 bases: TGTGCCAGCAGTTTTGGACTGTTACGGAACTATGGCTACACCTTC.

J is TRBJ2-3 and V is TRBV10-1; 14 nucleotides match TRBD2. The CDR3 contains 16 residues. The V gene end was trimmed by 2 bases and the J gene end by 4 bases; junction bases not matched to a gene: 2. Germline loops: CDR1 WNHNN, CDR2 SYGVQD (reference sequence). CDR3 coding DNA: TGCGCCAGCAGTGAGGGGACTAGCGGGAGACCAGATACGCAGTATTTT. It yields the protein CASSEGTSGRPDTQYF.

The chain is built from TRBV7-2 and TRBJ2-7; TRBD2 matches at 13 bases. The germline CDR1 and CDR2 sequences are SGHTA and FQGNSA. There are 16 residues in the CDR3. Germline trimming cut 1 base from V and 3 bases from J; bases unmatched to any gene: 3. CDR3 protein: CASSLELAGGYYEQYF. The CDR3 DNA is TGTGCCAGCAGCTTAGAACTAGCGGGGGGGTACTACGAGCAGTACTTC. Using reference TRBV7-2 and TRBJ2-7 for the parts outside the CDR3, the full variable domain is GAGVSQSPSNKVTEKGKDVELRCDPISGHTALYWYRQSLGQGLEFLIYFQGNSAPDKSGLPSDRFSAERTGGSVSTLTIQRTQQEDSAVYLCASSLELAGGYYEQYFGPGTRLTVT.

The chain joins TRBV4-2 to TRBJ1-5; 8 nucleotides match TRBD1. The CDR3 covers 16 residues. Germline V CDR1 and CDR2: LGHNA, YNFKEQ. The ends lost 2 bases at V and 6 bases at J; junction bases unmatched: 9. The CDR3 spells CASSQQGAPSSQPQHF. The CDR3 bases are TGTGCCAGCAGCCAACAGGGGGCCCCCTCTTCTCAGCCCCAGCATTTT.

This clonotype was detected only a few times. V usage is TRBV24-1 and J usage is TRBJ1-1, with D uncertain. CDR1 is KGHDR and CDR2 is SFDVKD in the germline V gene. The CDR3 has 12 amino acids. Trimming removed 10 bases at V and 3 bases at J, with 11 bases between. The CDR3 spells CATKDQDTEAFF. The CDR3 DNA follows: TGTGCCACAAAGGACCAGGACACTGAAGCTTTCTTT.

This chain uses TRBV29-1 with TRBJ1-4; no firm D call. V lost 0 bases and J 12 bases, leaving 8 bases between the germline ends. The CDR3 length is 11 residues. Germline CDR1 reads SQVTM; CDR2 reads ANQGSEA. In DNA form, the CDR3 reads TGCAGCGTTGAAGAGGGTGGGGAACTGTTTTTT. Translating gives CSVEEGGELFF. Full variable domain (remainder filled in from reference TRBV29-1 and TRBJ1-4): SAVISQKPSRDICQRGTSLTIQCQVDSQVTMMFWYRQQPGQSLTLIATANQGSEATYESGFVIDKFPISRPNLTFSTLTVSNMSPEDSSIYLCSVEEGGELFFGSGTQLSVL.

In this sample, this clonotype turned up a few times. The gene calls are TRBV20-1 and TRBJ1-4; the D is unclear. V was cut by 2 bases and J by 4 bases, with 11 bases left in between. Germline CDR1 is DFQATT and CDR2 is SNEGSKA (reference sequence). The CDR3 is made up of 14 amino acids. The CDR3 DNA reads as TGCAGTGCTAGACTTGCAGAGGGTAATGAAAAACTGTTTTTT. This sequence encodes CSARLAEGNEKLFF.

This clonotype showed up just a few times. V usage is TRBV28 and J usage is TRBJ2-6, with TRBD1 matching over 10 bases. Losses at the gene ends were 4 bases for V and 3 bases for J; bases not matched to a gene: 12. Germline V gene sequence: CDR1 MDHEN, CDR2 SYDVKM. The CDR3 runs to 19 residues. CDR3 DNA sequence: TGTGCCAGCAGTTCGTCTCGGACAGGGGGGGTCTATGGGGCCAACGTCCTGACTTTC. Translation: CASSSSRTGGVYGANVLTF. The variable domain in full, with the rest retrieved from reference TRBV28 and TRBJ2-6, is DVKVTQSSRYLVKRTGEKVFLECVQDMDHENMFWYRQDPGLGLRLIYFSYDVKMKEKGDIPEGYSVSREKKERFSLILESASTNQTSMYLCASSSSRTGGVYGANVLTFGAGSRLTVL.

The V gene is TRBV2, the J gene TRBJ2-1, with D maybe TRBD2 (6 bases). CDR1 SNHLY and CDR2 FYNNEI come from the germline V gene. Trimming shortened V by 7 bases and J by 8 bases, and 21 bases separated the two germline ends. The CDR3 contains 15 residues. The CDR3 reads CASKSGLNRVHEQFF. In nucleotides, the CDR3 is TGTGCCAGCAAATCGGGACTGAATAGGGTTCATGAGCAGTTCTTC.

This clonotype was counted only a few times. V usage is TRBV10-3 and J usage is TRBJ1-1, with 10 bases matching TRBD1. J gave up 1 base and V 9 bases, and 8 bases lay outside the gene matches. Germline CDR1 ENHRY, CDR2 SYGVKD. This CDR3 contains 15 residues. CDR3 loop: CAIEKTGGGNTEAFF. CDR3 DNA sequence: TGTGCCATTGAAAAGACAGGGGGCGGGAACACTGAAGCTTTCTTT.

The chain carries TRBV6-1 and TRBJ2-2, with 9 bases matching TRBD2. After removal of 5 bases from V and 4 bases from J, the junction contained 11 bases not matched to a gene. The germline V gene encodes CDR1 MNHNS and CDR2 SASEGT. CDR3 size: 17 residues. In DNA form, the CDR3 reads TGTGCCAGCAGTCGCCAACGAGCGGGGGGTCTCACCGGGGAGCTGTTTTTT. As protein: CASSRQRAGGLTGELFF.

The sample holds many counts of this clonotype. The chain combines TRBV5-1 with TRBJ2-3; no clear D gene. CDR3 size: 15 residues. Per the germline V gene, CDR1 is SGHRS and CDR2 is YFSETQ. The V end was cut by 0 bases, the J end by 5 bases, with 13 bases between. The CDR3 spells CASSLEGLGLDTQYF. DNA of the CDR3: TGCGCCAGCAGCTTGGAAGGCTTGGGGTTAGATACGCAGTATTTT.

The gene calls are TRBV3-1 and TRBJ2-3, with D possibly matching TRBD1 (5 bases). Trimming shortened V by 5 bases and J by 0 bases, and 12 bases separated the two germline ends. The CDR3 loop spans 15 amino acids. CDR1 is LGHDT, CDR2 YNNKEL, per germline (reference sequence). The chain's CDR3 is CASSKGVSSTDTQYF. CDR3 bases: TGTGCCAGCAGCAAAGGGGTTAGCAGCACAGATACGCAGTATTTT.

The chain links TRBV19 to TRBJ2-2, with TRBD1 matching 7 bases. The length of the CDR3 is 15 residues. Looked up from germline, CDR1 is LNHDA and CDR2 is SQIVND (reference sequence). The ends lost 7 bases at V and 5 bases at J; junction bases unmatched: 10. Here the CDR3 DNA reads TGTGCCAGTACTTATGACAGGGTGGTAACCGGGGAGCTGTTTTTT. Translation gives CASTYDRVVTGELFF.